The 32 T cell receptor beta chains below all came from one sample that was sequenced in a study of blood T cell repertoires in COVID-19. Profiling relied on immunoSEQ multiplex PCR, and the TCRdb table lists in-frame clones only, not all of them. The sample lists 95,000 to 150,000 clones, approximately 86% occurring once. The sample comprised peripheral blood. The receptors were sampled from a woman aged 50 to 60 with active or convalescent COVID-19.

A few counts support this clone. This chain joins TRBV5-1 and TRBJ2-1, with D possibly being TRBD2 (6 bases). This CDR3 comprises 15 residues. The V gene lost 0 bases and the J gene lost 4 bases, with 11 bases spanning the gap. Per the germline V gene, CDR1 is SGHRS and CDR2 is YFSETQ. The chain's CDR3 is CASSLGSSGYNEQFF. The CDR3 DNA follows: TGCGCCAGCAGCTTGGGAAGTAGCGGTTACAATGAGCAGTTCTTC.

This chain links TRBV2 with TRBJ2-7; 8 positions agree with TRBD2. The CDR3 is 15 amino acids. V lost 6 bases to trimming and J lost 2 bases; unmatched junction nucleotides: 9. Germline V gene sequence: CDR1 SNHLY, CDR2 FYNNEI. The CDR3 nucleotides are TGTGCCAGCAGGGCAACTAGCGGCGGAACCTACGAGCAGTACTTC. It specifies CASRATSGGTYEQYF.

This clone was counted a single time. The rearrangement uses TRBV27 and TRBJ2-2; 10 bases are shared with TRBD1. V was clipped by 4 bases and J by 7 bases; unmatched bases: 18. This CDR3 has 19 amino acids. CDR1 MNHEY and CDR2 SMNVEV come from the germline V gene (reference sequence). The CDR3 loop reads CASSYLSAIPGQGHGELFF. The CDR3 DNA reads as TGTGCCAGCAGTTACCTTTCCGCTATACCGGGACAGGGGCACGGGGAGCTGTTTTTT.

The V gene is TRBV7-2, the J gene TRBJ2-2; the match to TRBD2 covers 12 bases. The CDR3 contains 17 residues. J lost 7 bases, V lost 5 bases, and 11 bases had no gene match. From germline, CDR1 is SGHTA and CDR2 FQGNSA. The CDR3 region has the DNA TGTGCCAGCAGCCAGAGGCCTAGCGGGGGGGGCGGCGGGGAGCTGTTTTTT. Translated, it gives CASSQRPSGGGGGELFF.

The chain joins TRBV7-3 to TRBJ2-2; D might be TRBD1 (6 bases). CDR1 is SGHTA, CDR2 FQGTGA, per germline. There are 13 residues in the CDR3. V gave up 5 bases and J gave up 5 bases, with 9 bases separating them. DNA for the CDR3: TGTGCCAGCAGCCTACAGGGTACCGGGGAGCTGTTTTTT. Its translation is CASSLQGTGELFF.

V usage is TRBV2 and J usage is TRBJ2-1, with D tentatively TRBD2 (5 bases). The germline CDR1 and CDR2 sequences are SNHLY and FYNNEI. With 5 bases removed from V and 9 bases from J, the gap between germline ends came to 17 bases. This CDR3 spans 14 amino acids. The CDR3 sequence: CASSPLVVRSEQFF. The CDR3 coding sequence is TGTGCCAGCAGTCCACTAGTCGTCCGAAGTGAGCAGTTCTTC.

This chain uses TRBV3-1 (or the pseudogene TRBV3-2) with TRBJ1-2; tentatively, D is TRBD1 (6 bases). Trimming removed 1 base from V and 6 bases from J, with 21 bases in between. There are 17 residues in the CDR3. Germline V gene data show CDR1 as LGHDT and CDR2 as YNNKEL (reference sequence). CDR3: CASSQGSVGGLRDGYTF. CDR3 in DNA: TGTGCCAGCAGCCAAGGATCGGTAGGGGGTCTTCGAGATGGCTACACCTTC.

The gene calls are TRBV27 and TRBJ2-7; D is possibly TRBD2 (5 bases). Germline V gives CDR1 MNHEY, CDR2 SMNVEV (reference sequence). The V end lost 3 bases, the J end lost 4 bases, and 7 bases lay between the germline ends. CDR3 length equals 12 residues. CDR3 sequence: CASSLRGYEQYF. DNA for the CDR3: TGTGCCAGCAGTTTGAGAGGGTACGAGCAGTACTTC.

This chain uses TRBV7-2 with TRBJ1-2, with D perhaps TRBD1 (6 bases). The V and J ends lost 10 bases and 4 bases respectively, with 13 bases between them. This CDR3 region has 12 residues. Germline values: CDR1 SGHTA, CDR2 FQGNSA. In DNA form, the CDR3 reads TGTGCCACCCGGGGGGCGGGCTATGGCTACACCTTC. It translates to CATRGAGYGYTF.

The chain carries TRBV28 and TRBJ1-6, with unresolved D. The germline gives CDR1 MDHEN, CDR2 SYDVKM. This CDR3 is 15 amino acids long. V shed 7 bases and J shed 4 bases, with 14 bases lying between them. CDR3 in DNA: TGTGCCAGCACCTCCGAGAGAGATTATAATTCACCCCTCCACTTT. Amino acids: CASTSERDYNSPLHF.

The rearrangement joins TRBV9 to TRBJ2-5; TRBD2 is a possible D gene (6 bases). There are 14 residues in the CDR3. With 0 bases removed from V and 5 bases from J, the gap between germline ends came to 11 bases. Germline V gives CDR1 SGDLS, CDR2 YYNGEE. The CDR3 coding sequence is TGTGCCAGCAGCGTAGTCGGGAGTACCGAGACCCAGTACTTC. Protein: CASSVVGSTETQYF.

The chain has TRBV19 and TRBJ2-7; 12 nucleotides line up with TRBD1. There are 16 residues in the CDR3. Germline values: CDR1 LNHDA, CDR2 SQIVND (reference sequence). With V trimmed by 3 bases and J by 0 bases, 3 bases remained unmatched. The CDR3 DNA follows: TGTGCCAGTAGTATTCTGGGACAGGGGGCCTCCTACGAGCAGTACTTC. Translated: CASSILGQGASYEQYF.

This chain joins TRBV5-1 and TRBJ2-1; 10 bases fit TRBD2. With V trimmed by 5 bases and J by 5 bases, 13 bases remained unmatched. The V gene's germline CDR1 is SGHRS and CDR2 YFSETQ. This CDR3 spans 17 amino acids. DNA for the CDR3: TGCGCCAGCAGGGACAATCTAGCGGGAGAGACCAACAATGAGCAGTTCTTC. Encoded protein: CASRDNLAGETNNEQFF. The full variable domain, with the rest looked up from reference TRBV5-1 and TRBJ2-1, is KAGVTQTPRYLIKTRGQQVTLSCSPISGHRSVSWYQQTPGQGLQFLFEYFSETQRNKGNFPGRFSGRQFSNSRSEMNVSTLELGDSALYLCASRDNLAGETNNEQFFGPGTRLTVL.

This chain joins TRBV14 and TRBJ2-2; 8 positions match TRBD2. The V gene's germline CDR1 is SGHDN and CDR2 FVKESK. J was trimmed by 1 base and V by 4 bases; bases with no gene match: 5. This CDR3 is built from 16 residues. Here the CDR3 reads CASSRWTSRNTGELFF. CDR3 DNA sequence: TGTGCCAGCAGCCGATGGACTAGCCGGAACACCGGGGAGCTGTTTTTT. Full variable domain (remainder filled in from reference TRBV14 and TRBJ2-2): EAGVTQFPSHSVIEKGQTVTLRCDPISGHDNLYWYRRVMGKEIKFLLHFVKESKQDESGMPNNRFLAERTGGTYSTLKVQPAELEDSGVYFCASSRWTSRNTGELFFGEGSRLTVL.

The V call is TRBV5-4, the J call TRBJ2-1, with a weak D call TRBD2 (6 bases). Germline CDR1 SGHNT, CDR2 YYREEE (reference sequence). Trimming shortened V by 4 bases and J by 8 bases, and 7 bases separated the two germline ends. There are 11 residues in the CDR3. The CDR3 here is CASSGGYEQFF. CDR3 nucleotide sequence: TGTGCCAGCAGCGGGGGGTATGAGCAGTTCTTC.

The chain has TRBV9 and TRBJ2-3; tentative D call: TRBD2 (6 bases). CDR3 size: 17 residues. V lost 0 bases to trimming and J lost 4 bases, with 18 bases between them. CDR1 is SGDLS and CDR2 is YYNGEE in the germline V gene. Here the CDR3 reads CASSVAVAEEAADTQYF. The DNA of the CDR3 is TGTGCCAGCAGCGTAGCAGTAGCGGAGGAAGCAGCAGATACGCAGTATTTT.

The chain uses TRBV6-1 and TRBJ2-7; 8 nucleotides line up with TRBD2. CDR1 is MNHNS, CDR2 SASEGT, per germline. The CDR3 spans 18 residues. J lost 7 bases, V lost 0 bases, and 17 bases had no gene match. The CDR3 protein is CASSEAVGGTSWAREQYF. DNA of the CDR3: TGTGCCAGCAGTGAAGCGGTCGGCGGGACTAGTTGGGCGCGGGAGCAGTACTTC.

This chain links TRBV15 with TRBJ1-2; no reliable D call. Germline assignment: CDR1 LNHNV and CDR2 YYDKDF (reference sequence). This CDR3 has 15 amino acids. The ends were cut back, 0 bases at V and 0 bases at J, with 8 bases in the middle. The CDR3 here is CATSRDQNTNYGYTF. The CDR3 region has the DNA TGTGCCACCAGCAGAGATCAGAATACTAACTATGGCTACACCTTC.

The rearrangement uses TRBV27 and TRBJ1-1; 7 bases align to TRBD1. Germline loops: CDR1 MNHEY, CDR2 SMNVEV (reference sequence). V shed 2 bases and J 4 bases; nucleotides not matched to a gene: 7. The CDR3 length is 15 residues. The CDR3 protein is CASSLGPHRGTEAFF. The CDR3 DNA is TGTGCCAGCAGTTTAGGGCCCCACAGGGGCACTGAAGCTTTCTTT.

The rearrangement links TRBV7-2 to TRBJ2-1; the match to TRBD2 covers 13 bases. V dropped 5 bases and J dropped 7; count of bases not matched to a gene: 8. Germline V gene lookup returns CDR1 SGHTA and CDR2 FQGNSA. The CDR3 length is 16 residues. The chain's CDR3 is CASSARTSGSNNEQFF. CDR3 DNA sequence: TGTGCCAGCAGCGCGCGGACTAGCGGGAGTAATAATGAGCAGTTCTTC.

This clone was counted only a few times. V and J are TRBV10-3 and TRBJ2-2; D is perhaps TRBD2 (6 bases). The germline CDR1 and CDR2 sequences are ENHRY and SYGVKD. V was clipped by 4 bases and J by 6 bases, with 12 bases between them. The CDR3 is 14 residues long. For the CDR3, the DNA is TGTGCCATCAGTGTCGGGGGTGACGCCGGGGAGCTGTTTTTT. Residues: CAISVGGDAGELFF.

The chain uses TRBV6-5 and TRBJ2-5; 8 bases fit TRBD1. Unmatched junction bases numbered 8, after V lost 0 bases and J lost 5 bases. The CDR3 has 16 amino acids. The V gene's germline CDR1 is MNHEY and CDR2 SVGAGI. Written as DNA, the CDR3 is TGTGCCAGCAGTTACTCTCCCCAGGGGGCAGGGGAGACCCAGTACTTC. It encodes CASSYSPQGAGETQYF.

CDR3 residues: CASSVDSNYGYTF. The CDR3 nucleotides read TGTGCCAGCAGTGTTGACAGTAACTATGGCTACACCTTC. The genes are TRBV12-3 or TRBV12-4 and TRBJ1-2, with D tentatively TRBD1 (5 bases). The CDR3 has 13 amino acids. V gave up 5 bases and J gave up 1 base, with 8 bases separating them.

The chain combines TRBV7-3 with TRBJ1-1; 7 bases fit TRBD1. The CDR3 is 14 residues long. Trimming removed 5 bases from V and 4 bases from J; junction bases left unmatched: 7. Germline CDR1 is SGHTA and CDR2 is FQGTGA. For the CDR3, the DNA is TGTGCCAGCAGCCATCGCCCAGGGGGCACTGAAGCTTTCTTT. Encoded protein: CASSHRPGGTEAFF.

This rearrangement joins TRBV5-1 to TRBJ2-1; D possibly corresponds to TRBD1 (5 bases). The CDR3 has 18 residues. Germline V gene data show CDR1 as SGHRS and CDR2 as YFSETQ. V gave up 0 bases and J gave up 5 bases, with 21 bases separating them. The CDR3 is CASSLAIGLGQGDNEQFF. Written as DNA, the CDR3 is TGCGCCAGCAGCTTGGCCATAGGCCTGGGTCAGGGTGACAATGAGCAGTTCTTC.

The V and J genes are TRBV6-4 and TRBJ2-7, with TRBD2 matching over 11 bases. Germline V gene sequence: CDR1 MRHNA, CDR2 SNTAGT. The CDR3 spans 17 residues. V dropped 6 bases and J dropped 6; count of bases not matched to a gene: 16. CDR3 sequence reads: CASSLRTSGQVMSEQYF. The CDR3 bases are TGTGCCAGCAGCTTACGGACTAGCGGGCAAGTAATGAGCGAGCAGTACTTC.

The genes are TRBV29-1 and TRBJ1-2; no firm D call. CDR1 and CDR2 (germline): SQVTM, ANQGSEA. V was clipped by 5 bases and J by 7 bases, with 17 bases between them. This CDR3 has 13 amino acids. This CDR3 reads CSVQTFSHLGYTF. The CDR3 bases are TGCAGCGTTCAGACATTTTCCCACCTTGGCTACACCTTC.

The rearrangement uses TRBV30 and TRBJ1-1; D may be TRBD1 (5 bases). V lost 4 bases and J lost 2, with 11 bases in between. Looked up from germline, CDR1 is GTSNPN and CDR2 is SVGIG (reference sequence). There are 13 residues in the CDR3. The CDR3 DNA sequence: TGTGCCTGGAAGCCAGGGTTAAACACTGAAGCTTTCTTT. It specifies CAWKPGLNTEAFF.

The chain employs TRBV7-9 and TRBJ1-5, with TRBD1 matching over 9 bases. The CDR3 is made up of 15 amino acids. With 5 bases clipped from V and 4 bases from J, the junction kept 6 bases outside the gene matches. Germline CDR1 reads SEHNR; CDR2 reads FQNEAQ (reference sequence). The CDR3 here is CASSRDRVGNQPQHF. Here the CDR3 DNA reads TGTGCCAGCAGCCGGGACAGGGTGGGGAATCAGCCCCAGCATTTT. The entire variable domain, with the rest obtained from reference TRBV7-9 and TRBJ1-5, is as follows: DTGVSQNPRHKITKRGQNVTFRCDPISEHNRLYWYRQTLGQGPEFLTYFQNEAQLEKSRLLSDRFSAERPKGSFSTLEIQRTEQGDSAMYLCASSRDRVGNQPQHFGDGTRLSIL.

J is TRBJ2-5 and V is TRBV25-1; TRBD2 agrees at 13 bases. Germline V gene sequence: CDR1 MGHDK, CDR2 SYGVNS. Trimming removed 6 bases from V and 1 base from J; junction bases left unmatched: 5. There are 16 residues in the CDR3. The CDR3 sequence: CASRPGLAGVQETQYF. The CDR3 DNA is TGTGCCAGCAGACCTGGACTAGCGGGAGTCCAAGAGACCCAGTACTTC.

The V call is TRBV7-8, the J call TRBJ1-2; 9 nucleotides agree with TRBD1. CDR1 SGHVS and CDR2 FQNEAQ come from the germline V gene. The CDR3 is 14 residues long. V shed 4 bases, J shed 5 bases, and the junction held 5 bases outside the gene matches. The CDR3 DNA is TGTGCCAGCAGCTCCGAACAGGGGGCGTATGGCTACACCTTC. This gives the protein CASSSEQGAYGYTF.

This clone appeared a single time. The chain links TRBV5-1 to TRBJ2-2; 8 nucleotides match TRBD1. Trimming cost V 3 bases and J 4 bases; bases outside gene matches: 8. In germline, CDR1 is SGHRS, CDR2 YFSETQ. This CDR3 contains 16 residues. This CDR3 is CASSSRGLKGTGELFF. For the CDR3, the DNA is TGCGCCAGCAGCTCCAGGGGGCTTAAAGGCACCGGGGAGCTGTTTTTT.